This T cell receptor beta chain was recorded in a study of early T cells in non-severe SARS-CoV-2 infection. This clonotype was seen a few times. Unique molecular identifiers were added to individual cDNA molecules. A single record per CDR3 protein comes from TCRdb applying MiXCR to the 5' RACE reads. The top ten hold 9% to 15% of the sample, which has fewer than 45,000 distinct CDR3 sequences, 9% to 10% seen once. Germline CDR1 reads SGHVS; CDR2 reads FQNEAQ. This CDR3 is 15 amino acids long. The ends were cut back, 5 bases at V and 6 bases at J, with 17 bases in the middle. This chain uses TRBV7-8 with TRBJ1-5; D unclear. The sample taken for sequencing was whole blood. The TCR was taken from an adult who was a healthcare worker with PCR-confirmed SARS-CoV-2 infection or an uninfected control (not recorded which). In DNA, the CDR3 is TGTGCCAGCAGCCCAGGACCGGGCATTATTCAGCCCCAGCATTTT. Translating gives CASSPGPGIIQPQHF.